The entry below describes one TCR beta chain. The ends were cut back, 4 bases at V and 0 bases at J, with 12 bases in the middle. The CDR3 is 14 residues long. Germline CDR1 GTSNPN, CDR2 SVGIG (reference sequence). The data were produced by immunoSEQ multiplex PCR, yet TCRdb's version contains in-frame clones alone and is incomplete. The table lists about 200,000 clones, 82% of them singletons. The sample is drawn from a study of blood T cell repertoires in COVID-19. Study overall: Sources were T cells, B-cell-depleted T cells, or PBMCs; the material itself was cDNA or gDNA.

This receptor was taken from a woman aged 60-70 years with acute COVID-19. Sequenced input: PBMCs or T cells enriched from blood (not recorded which). This chain uses TRBV30 with TRBJ1-2; perhaps TRBD1 as D (5 bases). CDR3 amino acids: CAWIRDSANYGYTF. The DNA for the CDR3 is TGTGCCTGGATCAGAGACAGCGCTAACTATGGCTACACCTTC.